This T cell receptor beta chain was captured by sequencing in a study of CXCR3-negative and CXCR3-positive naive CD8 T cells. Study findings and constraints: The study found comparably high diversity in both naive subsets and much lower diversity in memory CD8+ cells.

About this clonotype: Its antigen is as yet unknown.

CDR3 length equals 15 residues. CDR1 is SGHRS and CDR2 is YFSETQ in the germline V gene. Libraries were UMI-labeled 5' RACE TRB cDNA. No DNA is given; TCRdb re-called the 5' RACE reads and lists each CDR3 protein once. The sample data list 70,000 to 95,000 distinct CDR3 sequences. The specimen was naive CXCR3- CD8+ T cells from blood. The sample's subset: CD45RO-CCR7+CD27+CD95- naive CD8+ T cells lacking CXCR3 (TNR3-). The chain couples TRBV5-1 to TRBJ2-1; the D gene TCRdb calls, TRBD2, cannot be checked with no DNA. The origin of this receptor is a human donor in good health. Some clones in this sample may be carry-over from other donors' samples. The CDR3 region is CASSLVTGGPGEQFF.